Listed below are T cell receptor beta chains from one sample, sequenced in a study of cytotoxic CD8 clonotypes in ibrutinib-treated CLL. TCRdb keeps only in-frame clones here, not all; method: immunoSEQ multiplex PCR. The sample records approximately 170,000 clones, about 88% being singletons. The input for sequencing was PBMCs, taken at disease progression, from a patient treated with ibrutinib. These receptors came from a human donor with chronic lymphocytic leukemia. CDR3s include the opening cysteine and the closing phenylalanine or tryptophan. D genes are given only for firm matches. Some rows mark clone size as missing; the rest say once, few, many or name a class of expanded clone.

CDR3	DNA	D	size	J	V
CASSPFSGSDDEQFF	TGTGCCAGCTCACCTTTCAGCGGGAGTGATGATGAGCAGTTCTTC	TRBD2	.	TRBJ2-1	TRBV18
CASSNIHRGAYEQYF	TGTGCCAGCAGCAATATACACCGGGGGGCGTACGAGCAGTACTTC	.	.	TRBJ2-7	TRBV28
CVRSPKDRGEPNPYNEQFF	TGTGTCAGAAGCCCTAAGGACAGGGGGGAACCTAATCCCTACAATGAGCAGTTCTTC	.	.	TRBJ2-1	TRBV7-5
CASSPNLGTGYGYTF	TGCGCCAGCAGCCCGAACTTAGGGACAGGCTATGGCTACACCTTC	TRBD1	.	TRBJ1-2	TRBV5-1
CASSLGTGEGYTF	TGTGCCAGCAGCTTAGGGACAGGGGAAGGCTACACCTTC	TRBD1	.	TRBJ1-2	TRBV7-3
CASSPPGRLKGAFF	TGTGCCAGCAGTCCCCCGGGCAGGCTGAAGGGAGCTTTCTTT	.	.	TRBJ1-1	TRBV6-5
CASSPRGGEQPQHF	TGTGCCAGCAGCCCAAGGGGGGGTGAACAGCCCCAGCATTTT	.	.	TRBJ1-5	TRBV4-2
CASSYRDIDNEKLFF	TGCGCCAGCAGCTACCGGGACATTGATAATGAAAAACTGTTTTTT	.	.	TRBJ1-4	TRBV5-1
CASSVEGGLDGYTF	TGTGCCAGCAGCGTAGAGGGGGGACTCGATGGCTACACCTTC	.	.	TRBJ1-2	TRBV9
CATSRDLSWEAKNIQYF	TGTGCCACCAGCAGAGACCTTTCCTGGGAGGCCAAAAACATTCAGTACTTC	.	.	TRBJ2-4	TRBV15
CASSFAPDRENGYTF	TGCGCCAGCAGTTTCGCACCGGACAGGGAGAATGGCTACACCTTC	TRBD1	.	TRBJ1-2	TRBV10-2
CASSAPGQGTYGYTF	TGTGCCAGCAGTGCCCCGGGACAGGGAACCTATGGCTACACCTTC	TRBD1	.	TRBJ1-2	TRBV6-1
CASSAMVSTDTQYF	TGCGCCAGCAGTGCTATGGTGAGCACAGATACGCAGTATTTT	.	.	TRBJ2-3	TRBV10-1
CASSPGVDEQFF	TGTGCCAGCAGCCCAGGGGTCGATGAGCAGTTCTTC	.	.	TRBJ2-1	TRBV7-9
CASRLVGAGDTQYF	TGCGCCAGCCGGCTGGTGGGGGCTGGAGATACGCAGTATTTT	.	.	TRBJ2-3	TRBV5-1
CASSIVELAGGWDETQYF	TGTGCCAGTAGTATCGTGGAACTAGCGGGAGGTTGGGATGAGACCCAGTACTTC	TRBD2	once	TRBJ2-5	TRBV19
CASSLLMNTEAFF	TGTGCCAGCAGTCTACTAATGAACACTGAAGCTTTCTTT	.	.	TRBJ1-1	TRBV27
CASSPIRGREGEKLFF	TGTGCCAGCTCACCAATTCGTGGCAGGGAGGGCGAAAAACTGTTTTTT	.	.	TRBJ1-4	TRBV18
CASSEYRADTQYF	TGCGCCAGCAGTGAGTACAGGGCAGATACGCAGTATTTT	.	.	TRBJ2-3	TRBV10-1
CASSARDRANYGYTF	TGTGCCAGCAGCGCACGGGACAGGGCTAACTATGGCTACACCTTC	TRBD1	.	TRBJ1-2	TRBV7-2
CASSVAGSISGNTIYF	TGTGCCAGCAGCGTAGCGGGCTCAATATCTGGAAACACCATATATTTT	.	.	TRBJ1-3	TRBV9
CASSGGGVPNEQFF	TGTGCCAGCAGTGGCGGGGGGGTCCCCAATGAGCAGTTCTTC	TRBD2	.	TRBJ2-1	TRBV9
CASSPLPLGRHYNEQFF	TGTGCCAGCAGTCCACTACCCCTAGGACGACACTACAATGAGCAGTTCTTC	.	.	TRBJ2-1	TRBV27
CASSLIRAGDTEAFF	TGTGCCAGCAGCTTAATTCGGGCAGGGGACACTGAAGCTTTCTTT	.	.	TRBJ1-1	TRBV7-9
CASSQEGLGNQPQHF	TGCGCCAGCAGCCAAGAAGGGTTGGGCAATCAGCCCCAGCATTTT	.	once	TRBJ1-5	TRBV4-1
CASSSEDTRLAEQYF	TGTGCCAGCAGTTCCGAGGACACCAGACTAGCCGAGCAGTACTTC	TRBD2	.	TRBJ2-7	TRBV6-6
CASSPSWDHYLYEQYF	TGCGCCAGCAGCCCCTCGTGGGACCATTACCTCTACGAGCAGTACTTC	.	.	TRBJ2-7	TRBV5-1
CASSSGGGRNQPQHF	TGTGCCAGCAGCTCCGGGGGAGGGCGCAATCAGCCCCAGCATTTT	.	.	TRBJ1-5	TRBV9
CASSPSGAGTEAFF	TGTGCCAGCTCACCATCGGGGGCTGGCACTGAAGCTTTCTTT	.	once	TRBJ1-1	TRBV18
CASSFTSGSSSGELFF	TGCGCCAGCAGCTTTACTAGCGGGAGTAGTTCCGGGGAGCTGTTTTTT	TRBD2	.	TRBJ2-2	TRBV5-1
CASSGTGGNTEAFF	TGTGCCAGCAGTGGGACAGGGGGGAACACTGAAGCTTTCTTT	TRBD1	.	TRBJ1-1	TRBV25-1
CASSLVAQFF	TGTGCCAGCAGCTTAGTAGCGCAGTTCTTC	.	.	TRBJ2-1	TRBV7-6
CASSMGLAGGRTGELFF	TGTGCCAGTAGTATGGGCCTAGCGGGAGGTCGTACCGGGGAGCTGTTTTTT	TRBD2	.	TRBJ2-2	TRBV19
CASSRATGRGKGYEQYF	TGTGCCAGCAGCCGAGCCACGGGTCGCGGAAAAGGTTACGAGCAGTACTTC	.	.	TRBJ2-7	TRBV14
CASSQGGVGNQPQHF	TGTGCCAGCAGCCAAGGGGGTGTCGGTAATCAGCCCCAGCATTTT	.	once	TRBJ1-5	TRBV4-2
CSVGILSPEYYGYTF	TGCAGCGTTGGAATTCTCTCCCCCGAGTACTATGGCTACACCTTC	.	many	TRBJ1-2	TRBV29-1
CASNGGGLQVYSGNTIYF	TGTGCCAGCAACGGGGGGGGATTGCAGGTGTACTCTGGAAACACCATATATTTT	.	.	TRBJ1-3	TRBV28
CASSFAGTSGGETQYF	TGTGCCAGCAGTTTCGCCGGGACTAGCGGGGGGGAGACCCAGTACTTC	TRBD2	.	TRBJ2-5	TRBV11-2
CASSRSGQSYEQYF	TGTGCCAGCAGCAGATCGGGACAGTCCTACGAGCAGTACTTC	TRBD1	few	TRBJ2-7	TRBV7-2
CASSPRLQRGYTF	TGTGCCAGCAGTCCACGACTACAACGGGGCTACACCTTC	.	.	TRBJ1-2	TRBV28
CASSYYRETQYF	TGTGCCAGCAGTTACTATAGAGAGACCCAGTACTTC	.	.	TRBJ2-5	TRBV6-6
CASSRGWEPPLGDGYTF	TGTGCCAGCAGCCGAGGATGGGAGCCCCCTTTAGGAGATGGCTACACCTTC	.	.	TRBJ1-2	TRBV5-6
CASSSQGLLTNQPQHF	TGTGCCAGCAGCTCTCAGGGGCTCCTTACAAATCAGCCCCAGCATTTT	.	.	TRBJ1-5	TRBV7-2
CASSLTSGRPDTQYF	TGTGCCAGCAGCTTAACTAGCGGGAGACCAGATACGCAGTATTTT	TRBD2	.	TRBJ2-3	TRBV7-2
CASSVSPGRFEQFF	TGTGCCAGCAGCGTAAGCCCCGGCCGATTTGAGCAGTTCTTC	.	.	TRBJ2-1	TRBV9
CASSSDRGVYGYTF	TGTGCCAGCAGCTCAGACAGAGGGGTGTATGGCTACACCTTC	.	.	TRBJ1-2	TRBV7-2
CASSVLSGDGYTF	TGTGCCAGCAGCGTTCTGTCAGGGGATGGCTACACCTTC	.	.	TRBJ1-2	TRBV9
CASSLGNSEQYF	TGTGCCAGCAGCTTAGGGAACTCCGAGCAGTACTTC	.	.	TRBJ2-7	TRBV7-8
CASSLDPGNYGYTF	TGCGCCAGCAGCTTGGATCCGGGGAACTATGGCTACACCTTC	.	.	TRBJ1-2	TRBV5-1
CASIGDAANYGYTF	TGTGCCAGCATTGGGGACGCCGCTAACTATGGCTACACCTTC	.	.	TRBJ1-2	TRBV2
CASSEGQGGQPQHF	TGTGCCAGCAGTGAGGGACAGGGAGGGCAGCCCCAACATTTT	TRBD1	once	TRBJ1-5	TRBV6-6
CASSTAVGTANTGELFF	TGTGCCAGTAGTACCGCGGTCGGGACAGCGAACACCGGGGAGCTGTTTTTT	TRBD1	.	TRBJ2-2	TRBV19
CASSTSLGEGTDTQYF	TGTGCCAGCTCGACTAGTTTGGGGGAGGGCACAGATACGCAGTATTTT	.	.	TRBJ2-3	TRBV25-1
CASSLRSEAAGRTGELFF	TGTGCCAGCAGCTTAAGATCCGAGGCGGCGGGCCGCACCGGGGAGCTGTTTTTT	.	.	TRBJ2-2	TRBV7-8